In its sample, the clone carrying this T cell receptor (beta chain) was seen a few times. The CDR3 totals 14 residues. Trimming left V 5 bases short and J 5 bases short, with 16 bases between. Germline CDR1 and CDR2: SGHRS and YFSETQ. The data derive from a study of response to subunit inactivated influenza vaccine. TCRdb processed the RT-PCR reads anew with MiXCR; each CDR3 protein has one entry. This table holds about 540,000 distinct CDR3 sequences, around 25% found once. The same data also went into a second study, on T cells expressing NK-cell markers. Turning to that study: UMIs accompanied the 5'RACE template switching by which TCR beta cDNA was made. Underlying the TCR beta repertoires were sorted CD3+CD56+NKG2C+, CD3+CD56+NKG2C- and CD3+CD56-NKG2C+ T cells. Most of the eight sequenced donors were HCMV-seropositive; one was seronegative. Expanded clones of NKG2C+ T cells had an unclear HCMV specificity.

This material consisted of CD4+ T cells sorted from PBMCs, taken roughly 12 days after vaccination. The V and J genes are TRBV5-1 and TRBJ2-5; a possible D gene is TRBD1 (6 bases). This sequence originates from a man over 45 who received an inactivated influenza vaccine. CDR3 in amino acids: CASRWGRQDETQYF. CDR3 DNA: TGCGCCAGCAGATGGGGACGACAGGATGAGACCCAGTACTTC.